Following are 3 T cell receptor beta chains from one sample sequenced in a study of T cell repertoires in cytomegalovirus infection. TCRdb independently ran MiXCR on the reads; one entry per CDR3 protein. The table records 550,000 to 850,000 distinct CDR3 sequences, around a third of them present only once. No antigen has been assigned to these receptors. Material: cultured PBMCs, obtained from culture after CMV antigen stimulation. These TCRs come from a human donor in good health (CMV status not recorded). Some clones in this sample may be carry-over from other donors' samples.

This clonotype was seen repeatedly, ten times or more. V usage is TRBV7-2 and J usage is TRBJ2-5, with 7 nucleotides matching TRBD2. Germline V lookup: CDR1 SGHTA, CDR2 FQGNSA. The junction had 15 bases not matched to a gene; V was cut back by 3 bases and J by 2 bases. This CDR3 has 18 amino acids. CDR3 amino acids: CASSFPPGTSALQETQYF. In DNA, the CDR3 is TGTGCCAGCAGCTTCCCTCCGGGAACTAGCGCCTTACAAGAGACCCAGTACTTC.

This clonotype was counted only a few times. This sequence joins TRBV19 and TRBJ2-1, with D maybe TRBD2 (6 bases). The CDR3 length is 16 residues. In germline, CDR1 is LNHDA, CDR2 SQIVND (reference sequence). Deletions cut 1 base from V and 5 bases from J, with 15 bases between. This chain's CDR3 is CASSIGFRAGNNEQFF. The CDR3 DNA follows: TGTGCCAGTAGTATAGGGTTTAGAGCGGGCAACAATGAGCAGTTCTTC.

This chain connects TRBV20-1 to TRBJ2-1, with D perhaps assigned TRBD1 or TRBD2 (5 bases each). V was trimmed by 6 bases and J by 0 bases, leaving 18 bases between them. The CDR3 spans 16 residues. Looked up from germline, CDR1 is DFQATT and CDR2 is SNEGSKA (reference sequence). This CDR3 reads CSALNDGASSYNEQFF. In DNA, the CDR3 is TGCAGTGCCCTGAACGACGGGGCAAGCTCCTACAATGAGCAGTTCTTC.